This T cell receptor beta chain emerged from a study of patients and donors after allogeneic stem cell transplantation. The CDR3 is 11 amino acids. Germline lookup yields CDR1 MNHEY and CDR2 SVGAGI. Trimming stripped 6 bases from V and 1 base from J, with 3 bases between. TCRdb ran MiXCR on the RT-PCR reads and lists one entry per CDR3 protein. The data contain 95,000 to 120,000 distinct CDR3 sequences, approximately 40% of them singletons. Sequenced input: blood, either unsorted or a sorted T cell fraction (not recorded which). The clonotype was recovered from a human donor who was either an allogeneic HSCT recipient or a stem cell or donor lymphocyte infusion donor (not recorded which). It is not recorded whose cells these are; they may come from a transplant donor. The chain recombines TRBV6-5 with TRBJ1-2; D ambiguous. Here the CDR3 reads CASRFNYGYTF. The CDR3 DNA reads TGTGCCAGCAGGTTTAACTATGGCTACACCTTC.